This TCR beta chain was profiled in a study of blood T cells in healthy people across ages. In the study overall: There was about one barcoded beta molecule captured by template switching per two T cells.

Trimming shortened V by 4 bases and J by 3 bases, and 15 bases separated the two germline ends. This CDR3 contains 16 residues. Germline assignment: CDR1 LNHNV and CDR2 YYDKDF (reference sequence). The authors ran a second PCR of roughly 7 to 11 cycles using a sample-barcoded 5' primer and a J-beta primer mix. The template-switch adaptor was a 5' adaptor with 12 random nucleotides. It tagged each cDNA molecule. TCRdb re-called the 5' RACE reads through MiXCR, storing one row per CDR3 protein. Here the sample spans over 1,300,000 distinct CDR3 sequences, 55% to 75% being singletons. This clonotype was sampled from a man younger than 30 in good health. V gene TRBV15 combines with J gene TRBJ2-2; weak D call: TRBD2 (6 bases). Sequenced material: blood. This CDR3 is CATSTEIAEDTGELFF. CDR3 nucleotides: TGTGCCACCAGCACGGAGATAGCGGAGGACACCGGGGAGCTGTTTTTT.